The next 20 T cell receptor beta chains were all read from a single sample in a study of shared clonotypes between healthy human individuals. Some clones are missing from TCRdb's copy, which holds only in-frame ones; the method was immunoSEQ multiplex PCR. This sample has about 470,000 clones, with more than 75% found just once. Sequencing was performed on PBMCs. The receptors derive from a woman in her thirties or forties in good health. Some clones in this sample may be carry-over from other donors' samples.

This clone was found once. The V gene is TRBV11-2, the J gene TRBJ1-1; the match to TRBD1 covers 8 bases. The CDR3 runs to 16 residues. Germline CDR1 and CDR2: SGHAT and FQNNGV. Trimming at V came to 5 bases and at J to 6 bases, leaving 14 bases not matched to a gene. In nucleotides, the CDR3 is TGTGCCAGCAGCCCCGGACAGGGTGGGGGCCTGGCTGAAGCTTTCTTT. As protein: CASSPGQGGGLAEAFF.

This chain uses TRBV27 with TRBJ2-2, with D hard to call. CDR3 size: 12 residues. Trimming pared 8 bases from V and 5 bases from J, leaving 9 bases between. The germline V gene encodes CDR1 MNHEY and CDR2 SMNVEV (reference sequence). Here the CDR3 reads CASGRRTGELFF. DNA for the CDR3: TGTGCCAGCGGCCGGAGAACCGGGGAGCTGTTTTTT.

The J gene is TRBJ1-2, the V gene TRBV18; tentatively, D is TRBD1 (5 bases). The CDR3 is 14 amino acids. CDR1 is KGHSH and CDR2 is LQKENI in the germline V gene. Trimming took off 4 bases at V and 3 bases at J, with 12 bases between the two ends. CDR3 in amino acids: CASSQGPLDYGYTF. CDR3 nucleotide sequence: TGTGCCAGCTCACAGGGGCCACTTGACTATGGCTACACCTTC.

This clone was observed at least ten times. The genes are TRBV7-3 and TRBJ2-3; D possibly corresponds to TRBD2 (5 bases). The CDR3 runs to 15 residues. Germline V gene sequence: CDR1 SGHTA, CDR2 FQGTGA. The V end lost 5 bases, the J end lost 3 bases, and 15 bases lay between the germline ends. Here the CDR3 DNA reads TGTGCCAGCAGCCCTGGGATGAGGGCTACAGATACGCAGTATTTT. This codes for CASSPGMRATDTQYF.

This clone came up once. The CDR3 here is CASSYTQWASNYGYTF. CDR3 DNA: TGTGCCAGCAGTTACACCCAGTGGGCCTCTAACTATGGCTACACCTTC. This rearrangement joins TRBV6-5 to TRBJ1-2; the D is unclear. Trimming pared 2 bases from V and 0 bases from J, leaving 13 bases between. This CDR3 is 16 amino acids long. Germline CDR1 and CDR2: MNHEY and SVGAGI.

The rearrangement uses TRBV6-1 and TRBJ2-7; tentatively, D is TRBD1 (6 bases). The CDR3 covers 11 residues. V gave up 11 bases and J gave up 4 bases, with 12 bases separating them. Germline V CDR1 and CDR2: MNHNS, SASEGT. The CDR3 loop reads CASGHRYEQYF. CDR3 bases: TGTGCCTCGGGACACAGATACGAGCAGTACTTC.

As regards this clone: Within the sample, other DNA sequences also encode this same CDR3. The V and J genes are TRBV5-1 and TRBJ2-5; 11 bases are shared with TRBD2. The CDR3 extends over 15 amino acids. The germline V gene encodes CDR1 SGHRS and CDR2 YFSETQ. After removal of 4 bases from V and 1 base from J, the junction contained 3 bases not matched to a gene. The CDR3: CASSLGTSGQETQYF. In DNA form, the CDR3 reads TGCGCCAGCAGCCTCGGGACTAGCGGCCAAGAGACCCAGTACTTC.

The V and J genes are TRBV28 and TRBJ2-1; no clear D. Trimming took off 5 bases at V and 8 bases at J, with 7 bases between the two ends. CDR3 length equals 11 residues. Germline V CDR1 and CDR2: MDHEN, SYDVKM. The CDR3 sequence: CASSPGYEQFF. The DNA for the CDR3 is TGTGCCAGCAGTCCAGGTTATGAGCAGTTCTTC.

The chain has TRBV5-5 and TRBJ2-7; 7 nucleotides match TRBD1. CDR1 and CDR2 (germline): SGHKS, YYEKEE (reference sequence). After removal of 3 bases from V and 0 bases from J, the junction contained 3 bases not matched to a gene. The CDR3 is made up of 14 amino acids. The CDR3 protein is CASSWTGLSYEQYF. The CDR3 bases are TGTGCCAGCAGCTGGACAGGACTCTCCTACGAGCAGTACTTC.

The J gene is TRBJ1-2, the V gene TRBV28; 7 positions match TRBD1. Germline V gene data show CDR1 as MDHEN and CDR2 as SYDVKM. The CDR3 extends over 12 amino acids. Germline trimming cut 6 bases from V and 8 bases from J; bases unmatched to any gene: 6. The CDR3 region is CASSKGARGYTF. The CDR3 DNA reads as TGTGCCAGCAGCAAGGGGGCCAGGGGCTACACCTTC.

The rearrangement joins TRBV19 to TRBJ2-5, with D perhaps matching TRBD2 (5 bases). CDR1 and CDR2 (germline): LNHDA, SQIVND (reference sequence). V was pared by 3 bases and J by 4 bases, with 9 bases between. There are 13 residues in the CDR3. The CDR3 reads CASSMEVGETQYF. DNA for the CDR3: TGTGCCAGTAGTATGGAGGTGGGAGAGACCCAGTACTTC.

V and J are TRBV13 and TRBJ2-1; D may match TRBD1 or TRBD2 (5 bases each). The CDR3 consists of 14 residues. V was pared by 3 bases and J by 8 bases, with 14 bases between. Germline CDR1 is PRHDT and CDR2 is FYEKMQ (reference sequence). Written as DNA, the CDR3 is TGTGCCAGCAGCTTCCGGGACCCCCAGGATGAGCAGTTCTTC. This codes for CASSFRDPQDEQFF.

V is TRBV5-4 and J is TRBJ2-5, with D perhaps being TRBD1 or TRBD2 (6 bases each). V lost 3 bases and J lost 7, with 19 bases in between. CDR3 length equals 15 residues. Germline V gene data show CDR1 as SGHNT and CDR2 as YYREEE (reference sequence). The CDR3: CASSSQWTEGGTQYF. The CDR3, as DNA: TGTGCCAGCAGCTCTCAGTGGACAGAGGGAGGGACCCAGTACTTC.

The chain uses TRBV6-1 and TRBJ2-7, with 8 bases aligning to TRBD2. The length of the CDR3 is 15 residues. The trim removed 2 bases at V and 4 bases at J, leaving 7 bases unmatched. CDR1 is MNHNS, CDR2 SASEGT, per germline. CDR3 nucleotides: TGTGCCAGCAGTGAACCGGGGGGACTAGTATACGAGCAGTACTTC. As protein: CASSEPGGLVYEQYF.

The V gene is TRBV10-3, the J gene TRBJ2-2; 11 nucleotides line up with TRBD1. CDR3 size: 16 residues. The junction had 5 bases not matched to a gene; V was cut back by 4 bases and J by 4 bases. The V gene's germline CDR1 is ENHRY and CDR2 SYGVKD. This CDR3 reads CAISGGQGAGTGELFF. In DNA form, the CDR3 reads TGTGCCATCAGTGGCGGACAGGGGGCCGGCACCGGGGAGCTGTTTTTT.

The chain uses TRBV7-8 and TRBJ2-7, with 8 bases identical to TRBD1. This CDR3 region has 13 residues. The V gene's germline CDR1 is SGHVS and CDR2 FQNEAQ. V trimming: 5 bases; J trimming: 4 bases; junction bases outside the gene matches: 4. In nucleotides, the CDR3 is TGTGCCAGCAGCAGAAGACAGGGGTACGAGCAGTACTTC. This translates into CASSRRQGYEQYF.

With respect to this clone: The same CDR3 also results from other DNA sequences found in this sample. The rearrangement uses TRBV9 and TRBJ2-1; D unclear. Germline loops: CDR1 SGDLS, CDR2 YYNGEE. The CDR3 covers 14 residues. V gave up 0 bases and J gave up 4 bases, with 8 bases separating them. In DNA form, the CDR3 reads TGTGCCAGCAGCGTAGCTGGCGATTACAATGAGCAGTTCTTC. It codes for CASSVAGDYNEQFF.

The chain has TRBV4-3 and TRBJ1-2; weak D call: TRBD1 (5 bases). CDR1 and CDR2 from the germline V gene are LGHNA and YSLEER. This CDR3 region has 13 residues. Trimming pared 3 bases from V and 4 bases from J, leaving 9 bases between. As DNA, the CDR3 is TGCGCCAGCAGCCACCCGGGGGGCTATGGCTACACCTTC. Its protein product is CASSHPGGYGYTF.

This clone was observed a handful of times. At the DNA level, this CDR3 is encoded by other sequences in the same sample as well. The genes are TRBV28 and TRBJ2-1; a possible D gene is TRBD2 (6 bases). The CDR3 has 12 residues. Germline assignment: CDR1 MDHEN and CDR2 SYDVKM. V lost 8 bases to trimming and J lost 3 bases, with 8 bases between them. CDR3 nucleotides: TGTGCCAGCTCCGGGAGCTACAATGAGCAGTTCTTC. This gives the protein CASSGSYNEQFF.

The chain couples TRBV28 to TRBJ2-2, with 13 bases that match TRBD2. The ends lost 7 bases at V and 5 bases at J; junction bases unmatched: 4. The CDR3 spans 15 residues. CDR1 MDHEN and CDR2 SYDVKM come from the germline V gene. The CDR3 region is CASIRTSGSTGELFF. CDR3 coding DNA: TGTGCCAGCATCAGGACTAGCGGGAGTACCGGGGAGCTGTTTTTT.